These T cell receptor beta chains were read from a single sample in a study of T cells after yellow fever vaccination. TCRdb re-derived calls from the 5' RACE reads in MiXCR, one entry per CDR3 protein. The table shows more than 300,000 distinct CDR3 sequences, with around 10% occurring only once. The sample here was CD4+ T cells sorted from PBMCs, taken 45 days after the yellow fever booster vaccination. These receptors all come from a man younger than 30 who received the YFV17D yellow fever vaccine. Each CDR3 is given with its conserved first and last residue. The order of the fields is J gene, V gene, clone size, CDR3 length, CDR3 protein. The size of a clone is reported for some rows only, either as once, few or many, or as a class for expanded clones.

j_call: TRBJ2-3
v_call: TRBV11-2
clone_size: .
cdr3_length: 15
cdr3_aa: CASSLGLAGVYTQYF

j_call: TRBJ2-3
v_call: TRBV10-3
clone_size: few
cdr3_length: 13
cdr3_aa: CAITPEGADTQYF

j_call: TRBJ2-2
v_call: TRBV30
clone_size: .
cdr3_length: 13
cdr3_aa: CAWSAYSVPELFF

j_call: TRBJ2-6
v_call: TRBV20-1
clone_size: .
cdr3_length: 12
cdr3_aa: CSANLDSNVLTF

j_call: TRBJ1-3
v_call: TRBV9
clone_size: .
cdr3_length: 15
cdr3_aa: CASSVDFDSGNTIYF

j_call: TRBJ1-3
v_call: TRBV9
clone_size: .
cdr3_length: 16
cdr3_aa: CASSVEEGRSGNTIYF

j_call: TRBJ1-5
v_call: TRBV20-1
clone_size: many
cdr3_length: 15
cdr3_aa: CSAGQTGGGNQPQHF

j_call: TRBJ1-2
v_call: TRBV6-2/TRBV6-3
clone_size: .
cdr3_length: 12
cdr3_aa: CASSWGNYGYTF

j_call: TRBJ2-3
v_call: TRBV5-1
clone_size: .
cdr3_length: 14
cdr3_aa: CASRSLTGTDTQYF

j_call: TRBJ2-2
v_call: TRBV30
clone_size: .
cdr3_length: 13
cdr3_aa: CAWTSRITGELFF

j_call: TRBJ2-3
v_call: TRBV29-1
clone_size: many
cdr3_length: 13
cdr3_aa: CSASAGGTDTQYF

j_call: TRBJ2-3
v_call: TRBV25-1
clone_size: few
cdr3_length: 16
cdr3_aa: CASSSLRTSGGDTQYF

j_call: TRBJ2-2
v_call: TRBV9
clone_size: .
cdr3_length: 16
cdr3_aa: CASTPRDRANTGELFF

j_call: TRBJ1-1
v_call: TRBV3-2
clone_size: few
cdr3_length: 15
cdr3_aa: CASSQNLQGVTEAFF

j_call: TRBJ2-6
v_call: TRBV19
clone_size: .
cdr3_length: 16
cdr3_aa: CASSIGGPSGANVLTF

j_call: TRBJ1-2
v_call: TRBV6-1
clone_size: .
cdr3_length: 19
cdr3_aa: CASSEASGIGNWPHYGYTF

j_call: TRBJ1-1
v_call: TRBV10-3
clone_size: .
cdr3_length: 15
cdr3_aa: CAISAGPARDTEAFF

j_call: TRBJ1-2
v_call: TRBV7-8
clone_size: .
cdr3_length: 16
cdr3_aa: CASSRFTTASNYGYTF

j_call: TRBJ1-1
v_call: TRBV25-1
clone_size: .
cdr3_length: 14
cdr3_aa: CASTRQGRYTEAFF

j_call: TRBJ1-2
v_call: TRBV5-1
clone_size: .
cdr3_length: 15
cdr3_aa: CASSLTGNSQYGYTF

j_call: TRBJ2-2
v_call: TRBV19
clone_size: few
cdr3_length: 16
cdr3_aa: CASSIRKRGPTGELFF

j_call: TRBJ2-3
v_call: TRBV9
clone_size: few
cdr3_length: 15
cdr3_aa: CASSVGVGGTDTQYF

j_call: TRBJ2-5
v_call: TRBV7-2
clone_size: many
cdr3_length: 15
cdr3_aa: CASSLGGAGEETQYF

j_call: TRBJ2-3
v_call: TRBV20-1
clone_size: .
cdr3_length: 16
cdr3_aa: CSAREAGGLSTDTQYF

j_call: TRBJ1-5
v_call: TRBV27
clone_size: .
cdr3_length: 15
cdr3_aa: CASSLSSGRDQPQHF

j_call: TRBJ2-1
v_call: TRBV9
clone_size: few
cdr3_length: 15
cdr3_aa: CASSTLAGGYNEQFF

j_call: TRBJ1-5
v_call: TRBV29-1
clone_size: few
cdr3_length: 14
cdr3_aa: CSVRGTGRGQPQHF

j_call: TRBJ1-4
v_call: TRBV4-3
clone_size: few
cdr3_length: 14
cdr3_aa: CASSQEKLYGQLFF

j_call: TRBJ1-2
v_call: TRBV7-2
clone_size: many
cdr3_length: 13
cdr3_aa: CASSPDRNYGYTF

j_call: TRBJ2-5
v_call: TRBV3-1
clone_size: .
cdr3_length: 13
cdr3_aa: CASSLLALEAQYF

j_call: TRBJ2-2
v_call: TRBV20-1
clone_size: .
cdr3_length: 16
cdr3_aa: CSARVRGAQGAGELFF

j_call: TRBJ2-3
v_call: TRBV5-1
clone_size: many
cdr3_length: 18
cdr3_aa: CASSLAGGAGVTTDTQYF

j_call: TRBJ1-6
v_call: TRBV19
clone_size: few
cdr3_length: 12
cdr3_aa: CASSSGSRALHF

j_call: TRBJ2-6
v_call: TRBV7-9
clone_size: many
cdr3_length: 15
cdr3_aa: CASSKQGGGANVLTF

j_call: TRBJ2-3
v_call: TRBV18
clone_size: few
cdr3_length: 15
cdr3_aa: CASSPTTGSTDTQYF

j_call: TRBJ2-2
v_call: TRBV20-1
clone_size: .
cdr3_length: 13
cdr3_aa: CSAIREMGGELFF

j_call: TRBJ2-4
v_call: TRBV7-2
clone_size: .
cdr3_length: 14
cdr3_aa: CASSLATGIDIQYF

j_call: TRBJ2-1
v_call: TRBV11-3
clone_size: few
cdr3_length: 14
cdr3_aa: CASSPSSGYNEQFF

j_call: TRBJ1-1
v_call: TRBV6-4
clone_size: many
cdr3_length: 13
cdr3_aa: CASGVDMNTEAFF

j_call: TRBJ1-1
v_call: TRBV3-2
clone_size: .
cdr3_length: 17
cdr3_aa: CASSQDGGVRWPGEAFF

j_call: TRBJ2-5
v_call: TRBV5-1
clone_size: .
cdr3_length: 16
cdr3_aa: CASSLSVGVGQETQYF

j_call: TRBJ1-1
v_call: TRBV7-3
clone_size: .
cdr3_length: 14
cdr3_aa: CASSPGGSNTEAFF

j_call: TRBJ1-1
v_call: TRBV5-1
clone_size: .
cdr3_length: 15
cdr3_aa: CASSLTPPGNTEAFF

j_call: TRBJ1-1
v_call: TRBV19
clone_size: few
cdr3_length: 12
cdr3_aa: CASSPWTAEAFF

j_call: TRBJ2-3
v_call: TRBV28
clone_size: few
cdr3_length: 14
cdr3_aa: CASSLGTGVDTQYF

j_call: TRBJ1-4
v_call: TRBV11-2
clone_size: .
cdr3_length: 13
cdr3_aa: CASSLTLNEKLFF

j_call: TRBJ2-1
v_call: TRBV12-3/TRBV12-4
clone_size: many
cdr3_length: 12
cdr3_aa: CASSLRADEQFF

j_call: TRBJ2-5
v_call: TRBV12-3/TRBV12-4
clone_size: many
cdr3_length: 12
cdr3_aa: CASSLTAETQYF

j_call: TRBJ2-3
v_call: TRBV24-1
clone_size: .
cdr3_length: 15
cdr3_aa: CATSPGEGSTDTQYF

j_call: TRBJ2-7
v_call: TRBV4-3
clone_size: .
cdr3_length: 14
cdr3_aa: CASSPVGGTYEQYF

j_call: TRBJ1-4
v_call: TRBV11-2
clone_size: .
cdr3_length: 19
cdr3_aa: CASSSPLSLNRGSKEKLFF

j_call: TRBJ1-2
v_call: TRBV4-3
clone_size: few
cdr3_length: 15
cdr3_aa: CASSQDPAQGYGYTF

j_call: TRBJ1-2
v_call: TRBV7-3
clone_size: few
cdr3_length: 13
cdr3_aa: CASSWDGTYGYTF

j_call: TRBJ2-2
v_call: TRBV7-9
clone_size: .
cdr3_length: 16
cdr3_aa: CASSFGVSSPPGELFF

j_call: TRBJ2-3
v_call: TRBV7-9
clone_size: .
cdr3_length: 13
cdr3_aa: CASSSSRTDTQYF